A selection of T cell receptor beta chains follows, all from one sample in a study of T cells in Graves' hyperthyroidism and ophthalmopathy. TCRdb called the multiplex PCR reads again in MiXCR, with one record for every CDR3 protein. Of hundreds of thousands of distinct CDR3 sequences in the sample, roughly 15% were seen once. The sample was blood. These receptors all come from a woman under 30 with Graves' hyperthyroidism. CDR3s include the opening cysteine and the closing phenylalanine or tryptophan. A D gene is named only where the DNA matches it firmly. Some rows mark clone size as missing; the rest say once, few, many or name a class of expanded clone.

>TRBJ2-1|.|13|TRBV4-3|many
TGCGCCAGCAGCCCAGAGGCGTACAATGAGCAGTTCTTC
CASSPEAYNEQFF
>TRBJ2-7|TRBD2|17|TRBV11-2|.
TGTGCCAGCAGTCCCGCTTCCGCTAGCGGGACGTTCTACGAGCAGTACTTC
CASSPASASGTFYEQYF
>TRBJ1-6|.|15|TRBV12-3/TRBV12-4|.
TGTGCCAGCAGTTTATGGCAGGGCCCTAATTCACCCCTCCACTTT
CASSLWQGPNSPLHF
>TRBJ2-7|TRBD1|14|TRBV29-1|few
TGCAGCGTTATAATACAGGGGGCTTTGTACGAGCAGTACTTC
CSVIIQGALYEQYF
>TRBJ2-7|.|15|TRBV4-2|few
TGTGCCAGCAGCCAAGACTTGGACCTAAACTACGAGCAGTACTTC
CASSQDLDLNYEQYF
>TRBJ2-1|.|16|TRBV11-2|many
TGTGCCAGCAGCTTCTTGGATGAAGGCTCCTACAATGAGCAGTTCTTC
CASSFLDEGSYNEQFF
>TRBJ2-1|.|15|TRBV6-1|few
TGTGCCAGCAGTGACGGCCGTAGCTCCTACAATGAGCAGTTCTTC
CASSDGRSSYNEQFF
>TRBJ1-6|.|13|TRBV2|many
TGTGCCAGCAGGGGGAGACATAATTCACCCCTCCACTTT
CASRGRHNSPLHF
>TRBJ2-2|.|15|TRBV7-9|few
TGTGCCAGCACCCCCCAGGGGTGGGACACCGGGGAGCTGTTTTTT
CASTPQGWDTGELFF
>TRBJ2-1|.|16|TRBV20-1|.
TGCAGTGCTAGAGATCGGGCCAGGTTAATTCCCAATGAGCAGTTCTTC
CSARDRARLIPNEQFF
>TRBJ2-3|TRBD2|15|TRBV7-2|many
TGTGCCAGCAGCTCGAACGGACTAGGCCCATATACGCAGTATTTT
CASSSNGLGPYTQYF
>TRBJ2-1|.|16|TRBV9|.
TGTGCCAGCAGCGTCTTGGACTGGGGGGCGCGCGATGAGCAGTTCTTC
CASSVLDWGARDEQFF
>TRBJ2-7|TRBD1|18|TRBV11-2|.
TGTGCCGGCAGCCTCGTTTGGACGCCGGGACAGGGAGCCTACGAGCAGTACTTC
CAGSLVWTPGQGAYEQYF
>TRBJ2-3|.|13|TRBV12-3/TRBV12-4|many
TGTGCCAGCAGTTTAGGGGGGGCAGGTACGCAGTATTTT
CASSLGGAGTQYF
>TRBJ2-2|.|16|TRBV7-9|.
TGTGCCAGCAGCCAGGGGGACTCCTTGGCCACCGGGGAGCTGTTTTTT
CASSQGDSLATGELFF
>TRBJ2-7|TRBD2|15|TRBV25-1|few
TGTGCCAGCAGTGAGAGACTAGCGGGAGACTACGAGCAGTACTTC
CASSERLAGDYEQYF
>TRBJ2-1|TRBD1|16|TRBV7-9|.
TGTGCCAGCAGCCCACGACAGGGTTTTCTGAACAATGAGCAGTTCTTC
CASSPRQGFLNNEQFF
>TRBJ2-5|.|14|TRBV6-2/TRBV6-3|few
TGTGCCAGCCTCGTATCGGGGGCCCAAGAGACCCAGTACTTC
CASLVSGAQETQYF
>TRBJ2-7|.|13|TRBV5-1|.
TGCGCCAGCAGCTTGTTTATTGGCGACGAGCAGTACTTC
CASSLFIGDEQYF
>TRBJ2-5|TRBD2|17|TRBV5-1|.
TGCGCCAGCAGCTTGGTTCCTCGGACTAGTGGTCAGGAGACCCAGTACTTC
CASSLVPRTSGQETQYF
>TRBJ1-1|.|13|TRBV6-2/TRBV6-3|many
TGTGCCAGCAGTTACTCAAGCCGTACTGAAGCTTTCTTT
CASSYSSRTEAFF
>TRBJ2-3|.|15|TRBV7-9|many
TGTGCCAGCAGCTCGGCTGGGGGGCAGGCAGATACGCAGTATTTT
CASSSAGGQADTQYF
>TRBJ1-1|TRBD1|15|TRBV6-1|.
TGTGCCAGCAGTCCTACAGGGGCCGGGAATACTGAAGCTTTCTTT
CASSPTGAGNTEAFF
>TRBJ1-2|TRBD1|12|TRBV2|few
TGTGCCAGTAGAGACAGGGGCTATGGCTACACCTTC
CASRDRGYGYTF
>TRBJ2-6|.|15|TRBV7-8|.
TGTGCCAGCAGGCATGGGACTGCTGGGGCCAACGTCCTGACTTTC
CASRHGTAGANVLTF
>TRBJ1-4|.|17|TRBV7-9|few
TGTGCCAGCACCCCGAAGTCCCGGGACCTCCTAGATGAAAAACTGTTTTTT
CASTPKSRDLLDEKLFF
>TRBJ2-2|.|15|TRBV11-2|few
TGTGCCAGCAGCTTCAGGGGCCGCGGTATCGGGGAGCTGTTTTTT
CASSFRGRGIGELFF
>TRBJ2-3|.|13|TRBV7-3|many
TGTGCCAGCAGCTTAAAGGTAGAAGATACGCAGTATTTT
CASSLKVEDTQYF
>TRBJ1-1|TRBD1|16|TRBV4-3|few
TGCGCCAGCAGCCAGTCGGACAGGGGATTAAACACTGAAGCTTTCTTT
CASSQSDRGLNTEAFF
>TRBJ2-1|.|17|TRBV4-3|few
TGCGCCAGCAGCCAAGGCCCAGGCCCGAGCTCCTACAATGAGCAGTTCTTC
CASSQGPGPSSYNEQFF
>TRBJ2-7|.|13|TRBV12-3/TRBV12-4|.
TGTGCCAGCAGTTTGGGCAGGGCGGCCGAGCAGTACTTC
CASSLGRAAEQYF
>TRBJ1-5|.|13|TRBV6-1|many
TGTGCCAGCAGCCCTAGCCCCAATCAGCCCCAGCATTTT
CASSPSPNQPQHF
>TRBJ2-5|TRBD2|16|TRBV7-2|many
TGTGCCAGCAGCACTTGGACTAGCGGGAGGGGGGAGACCCAGTACTTC
CASSTWTSGRGETQYF
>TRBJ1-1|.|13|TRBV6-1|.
TGTGCCAGCAGTCGAGGGACTCGAATTGGGGCTTTCTTT
CASSRGTRIGAFF
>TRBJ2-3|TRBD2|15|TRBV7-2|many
TGTGCCAGCAGCTTAGATAGCGGGAGCACATATACGCAGTATTTT
CASSLDSGSTYTQYF
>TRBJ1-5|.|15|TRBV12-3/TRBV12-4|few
TGTGCCAGCAGTTTAGGAGGAGACCCGAATCAGCCCCAGCATTTT
CASSLGGDPNQPQHF
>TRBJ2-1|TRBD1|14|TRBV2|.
TGTGCCAGCAGCCGGGGACAGCTTAGCAATGAGCAGTTCTTC
CASSRGQLSNEQFF
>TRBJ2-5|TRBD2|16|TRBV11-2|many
TGTGCCAGCAGCTTCACTAGCGGGAGGCCGCGGGAGACCCAGTACTTC
CASSFTSGRPRETQYF
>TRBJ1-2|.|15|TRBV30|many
TGTGCCTGGAAGACCCGAGATCGATTAATCTATGGCTACACCTTC
CAWKTRDRLIYGYTF
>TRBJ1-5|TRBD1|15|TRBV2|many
TGTGCCAGCAGAGAAACAGGGGGCTTCAATCAGCCCCAGCATTTT
CASRETGGFNQPQHF
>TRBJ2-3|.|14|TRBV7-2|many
TGTGCCAGCAGCTCAGCGATCGGGACAGATACGCAGTATTTT
CASSSAIGTDTQYF
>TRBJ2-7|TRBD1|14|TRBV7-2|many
TGTGCCAGCTCAACGGGGACAGGCTCCTACGAGCAGTACTTC
CASSTGTGSYEQYF
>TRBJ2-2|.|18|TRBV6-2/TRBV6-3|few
TGTGCCAGCTCACCGCAACTTGTAGGCCAGGGCACCACCGGGGAGCTGTTTTTT
CASSPQLVGQGTTGELFF
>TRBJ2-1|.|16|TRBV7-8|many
TGTGCCAGCAGCACAATCACCGACCGAGTATACAATGAGCAGTTCTTC
CASSTITDRVYNEQFF
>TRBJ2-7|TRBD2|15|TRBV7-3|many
TGTGCCAGCAGCTCCCCTAGCGGGAGCGTCCACGAGCAGTACTTC
CASSSPSGSVHEQYF
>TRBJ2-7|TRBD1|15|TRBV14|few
TGTGCCAGCAGCCCCCGAGGACAGGGCCCCTACGAGCAGTACTTC
CASSPRGQGPYEQYF
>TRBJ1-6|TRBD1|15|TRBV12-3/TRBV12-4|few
TGTGCCAGCAGGGACAGGGTCGGCCATAATTCACCCCTCCACTTT
CASRDRVGHNSPLHF
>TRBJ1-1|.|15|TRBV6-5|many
TGTGCCAGCAGTTACTCGAGGCAGGGCCTCACTGAAGCTTTCTTT
CASSYSRQGLTEAFF
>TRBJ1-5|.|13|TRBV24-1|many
TGTGCCACCAGTTTCGGCAGCAATCAGCCCCAGCATTTT
CATSFGSNQPQHF
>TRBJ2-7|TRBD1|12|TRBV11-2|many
TGTGCCAGCAGCCGGACAGGGAGCGAGCAGTACTTC
CASSRTGSEQYF
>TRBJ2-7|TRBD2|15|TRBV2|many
TGTGCCAGCAGGGCTCTGGCTAGCGGGTTATACGAGCAGTACTTC
CASRALASGLYEQYF
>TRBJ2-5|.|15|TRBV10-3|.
TGTGCCATCGGTAAGGCACAGCTAGAAAAAGAGACCCAGTACTTC
CAIGKAQLEKETQYF
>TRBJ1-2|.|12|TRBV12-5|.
TGTGCTAGTGGGGGCGGCGGAGGCGGCTACACCTTC
CASGGGGGGYTF
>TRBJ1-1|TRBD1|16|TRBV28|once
TGTGCCAGCAGTTACCCGACCATTCCGGGACAGTTTGAAGCTTTCTTT
CASSYPTIPGQFEAFF
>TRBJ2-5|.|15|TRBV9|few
TGTGCCAGCAGCCAGTTAGGACTGCTACAAGAGACCCAGTACTTC
CASSQLGLLQETQYF
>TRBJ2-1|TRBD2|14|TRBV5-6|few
TGTGCCAGTTTAGCGGGAGGGCCCTACAATGAGCAGTTCTTC
CASLAGGPYNEQFF
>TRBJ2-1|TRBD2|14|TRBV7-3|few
TGTGCCAGTTCTAGCGGGGGTAGTAGGAATGAGCAGTTCTTC
CASSSGGSRNEQFF
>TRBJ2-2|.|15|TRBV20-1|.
TGCAGTGCTAGAAAAGCAGGGGCTTGGACCGGGGAGCTGTTTTTT
CSARKAGAWTGELFF
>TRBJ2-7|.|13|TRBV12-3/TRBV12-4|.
TGTGCCAGCAGTGGGGACCCAACGGGGGAGCAGTACTTC
CASSGDPTGEQYF